The 30 T cell receptor beta chains in this list originate from one sample, sequenced in a study of T cell clones after liver transplantation. Assay used: immunoSEQ multiplex PCR; TCRdb lists only in-frame clones, some missing. The table includes roughly 55,000 clones, 65% to 80% detected once. Material: CD4+ T cells from blood, obtained more than 53 months after liver transplant. The receptor source for this set is a human patient who received a liver transplant. Some T cells may originate from the graft donor.

The chain is built from TRBV30 and TRBJ2-2; perhaps TRBD1 as D (6 bases). Per germline, CDR1 GTSNPN and CDR2 SVGIG (reference sequence). This CDR3 contains 14 residues. The V end was cut by 2 bases, the J end by 7 bases, with 14 bases between. The CDR3 sequence: CAWSLGQQDGELFF. Written as DNA, the CDR3 is TGTGCCTGGAGTCTAGGACAGCAGGACGGGGAGCTGTTTTTT.

The chain joins TRBV7-9 to TRBJ2-7; 7 bases match TRBD2. CDR1 SEHNR and CDR2 FQNEAQ come from the germline V gene (reference sequence). The CDR3 spans 15 residues. J gave up 3 bases and V 6 bases, and 11 bases lay outside the gene matches. Here the CDR3 DNA reads TGTGCCAGCAGTCCCGGGGGGAGTCTGGACTACGAGCAGTACTTC. It is translated as CASSPGGSLDYEQYF.

The chain has TRBV28 and TRBJ1-6; 7 bases fit TRBD1. The germline V gene has CDR1 MDHEN and CDR2 SYDVKM. CDR3 length: 20 residues. Losses at the gene ends were 6 bases for V and 0 bases for J; bases not matched to a gene: 17. The CDR3 reads CASRRVTRDSHSSYNSPLHF. CDR3 nucleotides: TGTGCCAGCAGGCGAGTAACTAGGGACAGTCATAGCTCCTATAATTCACCCCTCCACTTT.

This clone occurred a few times. The rearrangement links TRBV19 to TRBJ2-3; D unresolved. Per the germline V gene, CDR1 is LNHDA and CDR2 is SQIVND (reference sequence). The V gene lost 5 bases and the J gene lost 2 bases, with 11 bases spanning the gap. The CDR3 runs 14 residues. As DNA, the CDR3 is TGTGCCAGTAGTGTCCGACGGGCCACAGATACGCAGTATTTT. Protein product: CASSVRRATDTQYF.

The chain links TRBV28 to TRBJ1-3; D is undetermined. Per the germline V gene, CDR1 is MDHEN and CDR2 is SYDVKM. The CDR3 consists of 16 residues. Trimming removed 1 base at V and 4 bases at J, with 14 bases between. The CDR3 DNA is TGTGCCAGCAGTTTATTAGGAGATCCCACAGGAAACACCATATATTTT. Translating gives CASSLLGDPTGNTIYF.

The V call is TRBV4-2, the J call TRBJ1-6, with 9 positions matching TRBD1. There are 16 residues in the CDR3. V shed 1 base, J shed 8 bases, and the junction held 6 bases outside the gene matches. Germline V gene lookup returns CDR1 LGHNA and CDR2 YNFKEQ. The CDR3 DNA is TGTGCCAGCAGCCAAGGGAGGACAGGGGTGGATTCACCCCTCCACTTT. Encoded protein: CASSQGRTGVDSPLHF.

The chain joins TRBV5-8 to TRBJ2-5; D possibly corresponds to TRBD2 (6 bases). Per the germline V gene, CDR1 is SGHTS and CDR2 is YDEGEE. V was pared by 4 bases and J by 1 base, with 14 bases between. The length of the CDR3 is 15 residues. The CDR3 region is CASSRRRGFQETQYF. CDR3 sequence (DNA): TGTGCCAGCAGCCGTAGGCGGGGTTTCCAAGAGACCCAGTACTTC.

The chain has TRBV7-9 and TRBJ2-1; tentatively, D is TRBD1 or TRBD2 (6 bases each). This CDR3 comprises 16 residues. Trimming left V 4 bases short and J 9 bases short, with 22 bases between. CDR1 is SEHNR and CDR2 is FQNEAQ in the germline V gene (reference sequence). CDR3 sequence reads: CASSSQALRGQGEQFF. The CDR3 bases are TGTGCCAGCAGCTCCCAAGCCCTCCGGGGGCAGGGTGAGCAGTTCTTC. The full variable domain, completed using reference TRBV7-9 and TRBJ2-1, is DTGVSQNPRHKITKRGQNVTFRCDPISEHNRLYWYRQTLGQGPEFLTYFQNEAQLEKSRLLSDRFSAERPKGSFSTLEIQRTEQGDSAMYLCASSSQALRGQGEQFFGPGTRLTVL.

The rearrangement links TRBV5-1 to TRBJ2-3; 8 positions agree with TRBD1. The CDR3 spans 15 residues. Germline CDR1 is SGHRS and CDR2 is YFSETQ. V was pared by 4 bases and J by 1 base, with 5 bases of the junction left unmatched. CDR3 residues: CASSVGQVRTDTQYF. CDR3 DNA sequence: TGCGCCAGCAGCGTGGGACAGGTACGCACAGATACGCAGTATTTT.

The chain employs TRBV4-1 and TRBJ1-2; D call uncertain. V was pared by 1 base and J by 8 bases, with 5 bases between. CDR3 length: 11 residues. The V gene's germline CDR1 is MGHRA and CDR2 YSYEKL. DNA for the CDR3: TGCGCCAGCAGCCAAGCGAGCGGCTACACCTTC. Its translation is CASSQASGYTF.

The rearrangement uses TRBV30 and TRBJ2-6; no clear D. CDR3 length: 15 amino acids. CDR1 and CDR2 from the germline V gene are GTSNPN and SVGIG (reference sequence). The V gene lost 5 bases and the J gene lost 6 bases, with 17 bases spanning the gap. DNA of the CDR3: TGTGCCTGGGATCCCACAGAGTGGGCGGCCAACGTCCTGACTTTC. As protein: CAWDPTEWAANVLTF.

The chain links TRBV2 to TRBJ1-5, with 10 nucleotides matching TRBD1. Trimming at V came to 6 bases and at J to 2 bases, leaving 7 bases not matched to a gene. Germline V CDR1 and CDR2: SNHLY, FYNNEI. The CDR3 length is 16 residues. The chain's CDR3 is CASRARDRGGNQPQHF. CDR3 coding DNA: TGTGCCAGCAGAGCCCGGGACAGGGGAGGCAATCAGCCCCAGCATTTT.

Relative to its sample, this clone is medium-sized. The chain is built from TRBV30 and TRBJ2-7, with D possibly matching TRBD2 (5 bases). Trimming took off 4 bases at V and 4 bases at J, with 8 bases between the two ends. The CDR3 is made up of 11 amino acids. Germline-derived CDR1 and CDR2 are GTSNPN and SVGIG (reference sequence). CDR3 region: CAWNRGYEQYF. The CDR3, as DNA: TGTGCCTGGAATCGGGGTTACGAGCAGTACTTC.

This chain connects TRBV28 to TRBJ1-4, with 10 bases aligning to TRBD1. Trimming removed 6 bases from V and 5 bases from J; junction bases left unmatched: 15. This CDR3 is built from 18 residues. Looked up from germline, CDR1 is MDHEN and CDR2 is SYDVKM. For the CDR3, the DNA is TGTGCCAGCAGCACCGGGACAGGGGTCCCTGACGCGAATGAAAAACTGTTTTTT. Amino acid sequence: CASSTGTGVPDANEKLFF.

The V gene is TRBV5-1, the J gene TRBJ1-1; D gene uncertain. Germline V gives CDR1 SGHRS, CDR2 YFSETQ. CDR3 length: 14 residues. V lost 6 bases and J 5 bases, leaving 17 bases between the germline ends. The CDR3 sequence is CASTPEGSRTEAFF. The CDR3 DNA reads as TGCGCCAGCACCCCGGAGGGTTCTCGGACTGAAGCTTTCTTT.

The CDR3 nucleotides read TGTGCCAGCAGCCAGGACTTCAACACTGAAGCTTTCTTT. It encodes CASSQDFNTEAFF. V and J are TRBV2 and TRBJ1-1; no clear D. Between the trimmed V and J ends, which lost 6 bases and 2 bases, there was a span of 10 bases. This CDR3 comprises 13 residues. CDR1 and CDR2 (germline): SNHLY, FYNNEI.

The chain recombines TRBV4-1 with TRBJ1-3; tentative D call: TRBD1 (5 bases). This CDR3 contains 17 residues. Germline values: CDR1 MGHRA, CDR2 YSYEKL. V lost 4 bases to trimming and J lost 4 bases, with 20 bases between them. The CDR3 coding sequence is TGCGCCAGCAGCCTTTCCGGACTGGGGCGCTCCGGAAACACCATATATTTT. Translating it yields CASSLSGLGRSGNTIYF.

V usage is TRBV6-1 and J usage is TRBJ2-2, with D uncertain. Between the trimmed V and J ends, which lost 6 bases and 1 base, there was a span of 9 bases. CDR1 MNHNS and CDR2 SASEGT come from the germline V gene. This CDR3 has 14 residues. Written as DNA, the CDR3 is TGTGCCAGCAGGACCACTTGGAACACCGGGGAGCTGTTTTTT. It translates to CASRTTWNTGELFF.

This chain uses TRBV2 with TRBJ2-3; TRBD2 might be the D (6 bases). V lost 7 bases, J lost 4 bases, and 15 bases lay in between. From germline, CDR1 is SNHLY and CDR2 FYNNEI. The CDR3 covers 14 residues. CDR3 amino acids: CASTAESGADTQYF. CDR3 in DNA: TGTGCCAGCACCGCTGAATCGGGGGCAGATACGCAGTATTTT.

The chain carries TRBV6-1 and TRBJ2-1, with 9 bases fitting TRBD1. CDR3 length: 14 residues. V shed 7 bases, J shed 4 bases, and the junction held 5 bases outside the gene matches. The V gene's germline CDR1 is MNHNS and CDR2 SASEGT. CDR3 bases: TGTGCCAGCATCGGGACAGGGCTATACAATGAGCAGTTCTTC. Its translation is CASIGTGLYNEQFF.

This sequence joins TRBV6-6 and TRBJ1-5, with D maybe TRBD1 (5 bases). This CDR3 region has 13 residues. CDR1 and CDR2 (germline): MNHNY, SVGAGI (reference sequence). As DNA, the CDR3 is TGTGCAGCGGCGACAGCGCGGGATCAGCCCCAGCATTTT. Protein product: CAAATARDQPQHF.

This rearrangement joins TRBV9 to TRBJ1-2; 7 bases agree with TRBD1. Germline V gives CDR1 SGDLS, CDR2 YYNGEE. V gave up 6 bases and J gave up 2 bases; unmatched junction bases: 7. CDR3 length equals 14 residues. This CDR3 reads CASNKTGANYGYTF. The CDR3 nucleotides read TGTGCCAGCAACAAAACAGGGGCGAACTATGGCTACACCTTC.

The DNA of the CDR3 is TGTGCCAGCAACGGCGGGACAGGGATTCAGCCCCAGCATTTT. It codes for CASNGGTGIQPQHF. The chain couples TRBV2 to TRBJ1-5; 9 nucleotides agree with TRBD1. Germline loops: CDR1 SNHLY, CDR2 FYNNEI. The CDR3 is 14 amino acids. The junction had 7 bases not matched to a gene; V was cut back by 7 bases and J by 6 bases.

The rearrangement joins TRBV28 to TRBJ1-1; possible D gene TRBD1, 6 bases. Germline CDR1 MDHEN, CDR2 SYDVKM. Trimming stripped 4 bases from V and 0 bases from J, with 12 bases between. The CDR3 loop spans 15 amino acids. CDR3 amino acids: CASSSLTGMNTEAFF. DNA of the CDR3: TGTGCCAGCAGTTCACTCACAGGGATGAACACTGAAGCTTTCTTT.

The rearrangement joins TRBV28 to TRBJ1-6, with D hard to call. Trimming stripped 6 bases from V and 0 bases from J, with 9 bases between. Looked up from germline, CDR1 is MDHEN and CDR2 is SYDVKM. The CDR3 consists of 15 residues. The CDR3 protein is CASSERRSYNSPLHF. The CDR3 DNA reads as TGTGCCAGCAGCGAGAGACGCTCCTATAATTCACCCCTCCACTTT.

The chain recombines TRBV28 with TRBJ2-2; D may correspond to TRBD1 or TRBD2 (6 bases each). Germline V CDR1 and CDR2: MDHEN, SYDVKM. The CDR3 sequence is 16 residues long. V was cut by 1 base and J by 5 bases, with 14 bases left in between. This chain's CDR3 is CASSLYVRGRTGELFF. As DNA, the CDR3 is TGTGCCAGCAGTTTATATGTCCGGGGGCGTACCGGGGAGCTGTTTTTT.

In this sample, this clone turned up once. This chain uses TRBV19 with TRBJ1-4, with D perhaps matching TRBD1 (6 bases). Trimming took off 4 bases at V and 0 bases at J, with 12 bases between the two ends. The germline V gene encodes CDR1 LNHDA and CDR2 SQIVND (reference sequence). The CDR3 is made up of 16 amino acids. As DNA, the CDR3 is TGTGCCAGTAGTAACCGGGACACTTCAACTAATGAAAAACTGTTTTTT. Protein sequence: CASSNRDTSTNEKLFF.

This clone was seen a few times. The chain employs TRBV10-1 and TRBJ2-4, with 7 nucleotides matching TRBD1. The trim removed 9 bases at V and 2 bases at J, leaving 10 bases unmatched. Germline values: CDR1 WNHNN, CDR2 SYGVQD (reference sequence). The CDR3 contains 15 residues. The CDR3 region has the DNA TGCGCCAGAGAAGGGGGCAGGGAAACCAAAAACATTCAGTACTTC. Its translation is CAREGGRETKNIQYF.

This chain links TRBV19 with TRBJ1-5, with D possibly being TRBD1 (5 bases). The V and J ends lost 4 bases and 1 base respectively, with 14 bases between them. This CDR3 contains 16 residues. Germline loops: CDR1 LNHDA, CDR2 SQIVND (reference sequence). CDR3 nucleotides: TGTGCCAGTAGTAAAATTGGAGGGGCAAGCAATCAGCCCCAGCATTTT. Protein sequence: CASSKIGGASNQPQHF.

In DNA, the CDR3 is TGTGCCAGCAGACGACAGACGAACACCGGGGAGCTGTTTTTT. It is translated as CASRRQTNTGELFF. The rearrangement links TRBV6-5 to TRBJ2-2; tentative D call: TRBD1 (5 bases). The CDR3 extends over 14 amino acids. Trimming shortened V by 6 bases and J by 0 bases, and 8 bases separated the two germline ends. Germline CDR1 is MNHEY and CDR2 is SVGAGI.